Sequencing of this T cell receptor (beta chain) was carried out in a study of human T cells and chemical hapten exposure. Stated time point: pre-sensitization, week 0. Specified treatment: therapeutic diphenylcyclopropenone sensitization with weekly scalp DPC. CDR3 length: 13 residues. The germline gives CDR1 MDHEN, CDR2 SYDVKM. V was pared by 4 bases and J by 4 bases, with 10 bases between. This clonotype was counted a few times. TCRdb re-derived calls from the RACE reads in MiXCR, one entry per CDR3 protein. Here the sample spans 150,000 to 200,000 distinct CDR3 sequences, approximately 29% being singletons.

The TCR sequence derives from a woman aged 25 to 39 with alopecia areata. Some clones in this sample may be carry-over from other donors' samples. The rearrangement uses TRBV28 and TRBJ1-2; D unresolved. The sequenced sample was whole blood, obtained in connection with sensitization to the hapten diphenylcyclopropenone (DPC). CDR3 coding DNA: TGTGCCAGCAGTTCTAATACCGGCTATGGCTACACCTTC. Translated: CASSSNTGYGYTF.